Following are 26 T cell receptor beta chains from one sample sequenced in a study of blood T cells in healthy people across ages. Primers used in a second PCR of about 6 to 11 cycles were a sample-barcoded 5' primer and a J-beta primer mix. A single record per CDR3 protein comes from TCRdb applying MiXCR to the 5' RACE reads. The table records about 1.4 million distinct CDR3 sequences, approximately 59% of them present only once. Sequencing was carried out using blood. The origin of the receptors is a man in his late teens or twenties in good health.

The J gene is TRBJ2-3, the V gene TRBV27, with D perhaps matching TRBD2 (5 bases). Trimming removed 6 bases at V and 1 base at J, with 14 bases between. The CDR3 runs to 15 residues. CDR1 is MNHEY and CDR2 is SMNVEV in the germline V gene (reference sequence). Here the CDR3 reads CASSIHGVGTDTQYF. The CDR3 DNA is TGTGCCAGCAGCATCCACGGGGTAGGCACAGATACGCAGTATTTT.

The rearrangement joins TRBV27 to TRBJ2-4; D may be TRBD1 or TRBD2 (5 bases each). The J call may be incorrect, as the DNA end agrees better with TRBJ2-5. CDR3 length: 14 residues. The germline V gene encodes CDR1 MNHEY and CDR2 SMNVEV (reference sequence). As DNA, the CDR3 is TGTGCCAGCAGTTGGGCGCCGAGGGGAGTGACCCAGTACTTC. Encoded protein: CASSWAPRGVTQYF.

This chain connects TRBV15 to TRBJ1-4; D gene ambiguous. There are 13 residues in the CDR3. Germline V gene lookup returns CDR1 LNHNV and CDR2 YYDKDF (reference sequence). V was clipped by 5 bases and J by 7 bases, with 11 bases between them. This CDR3 reads CATSARRAEKLFF. DNA for the CDR3: TGTGCCACCAGCGCTAGGAGGGCTGAAAAACTGTTTTTT.

The chain employs TRBV7-9 and TRBJ1-4, with no clear D. Trimming stripped 6 bases from V and 3 bases from J, with 5 bases between. CDR1 SEHNR and CDR2 FQNEAQ come from the germline V gene (reference sequence). The CDR3 runs to 12 residues. The CDR3 sequence: CASRLANEKLFF. CDR3 bases: TGTGCCAGCAGGCTTGCTAATGAAAAACTGTTTTTT. Full variable domain (remainder filled in from reference TRBV7-9 and TRBJ1-4): DTGVSQNPRHKITKRGQNVTFRCDPISEHNRLYWYRQTLGQGPEFLTYFQNEAQLEKSRLLSDRFSAERPKGSFSTLEIQRTEQGDSAMYLCASRLANEKLFFGSGTQLSVL.

This sequence joins TRBV3-1 and TRBJ1-1; D remains ambiguous. The CDR3 is 13 amino acids. The V gene lost 6 bases and the J gene lost 2 bases, with 10 bases spanning the gap. CDR1 is LGHDT and CDR2 is YNNKEL in the germline V gene (reference sequence). Here the CDR3 DNA reads TGTGCCAGCAGTCCTGAGCCCAACACTGAAGCTTTCTTT. Its translation is CASSPEPNTEAFF.

The chain uses TRBV10-3 and TRBJ2-4; D is tentatively TRBD1 or TRBD2 (5 bases each). Between the trimmed V and J ends, which lost 5 bases and 13 bases, there was a span of 15 bases. In germline, CDR1 is ENHRY, CDR2 SYGVKD. This CDR3 contains 12 residues. The CDR3 sequence: CAISTQGGEQYF. CDR3 DNA: TGTGCCATCAGTACTCAGGGTGGGGAGCAGTACTTC.

The chain has TRBV11-3 and TRBJ2-7; 7 nucleotides align to TRBD2. Germline V CDR1 and CDR2: SGHNT, YENEEA. CDR3 length: 14 amino acids. V lost 4 bases, J lost 5 bases, and 8 bases stayed unmatched. Here the CDR3 reads CASSSGGGTHEQYF. CDR3 coding DNA: TGTGCCAGCAGCTCTGGGGGAGGGACCCACGAGCAGTACTTC.

The V and J genes are TRBV5-1 and TRBJ2-7; a possible D gene is TRBD1 (5 bases). CDR3 length: 16 amino acids. The germline V gene encodes CDR1 SGHRS and CDR2 YFSETQ. The V and J ends lost 4 bases and 0 bases respectively, with 17 bases between them. DNA for the CDR3: TGCGCCAGCAGCAAAACAGGAACCCTTAGCTCCTACGAGCAGTACTTC. Protein sequence: CASSKTGTLSSYEQYF. Filled out from reference TRBV5-1 and TRBJ2-7, the complete variable domain reads KAGVTQTPRYLIKTRGQQVTLSCSPISGHRSVSWYQQTPGQGLQFLFEYFSETQRNKGNFPGRFSGRQFSNSRSEMNVSTLELGDSALYLCASSKTGTLSSYEQYFGPGTRLTVT.

The chain couples TRBV12-3 or TRBV12-4 to TRBJ1-2, with D possibly being TRBD1 (5 bases). CDR3 size: 14 residues. Trimming removed 1 base at V and 8 bases at J, with 14 bases between. For the CDR3, the DNA is TGTGCCAGCAGTTTAGTAGGCCCAGGGTGGGGCTACACCTTC. Residues: CASSLVGPGWGYTF.

There are a few counts of this clonotype. V and J are TRBV27 and TRBJ1-2; the D gene is possibly TRBD1 (5 bases). Germline lookup yields CDR1 MNHEY and CDR2 SMNVEV (reference sequence). The ends were cut back, 2 bases at V and 7 bases at J, with 14 bases in the middle. The CDR3 has 14 residues. CDR3 bases: TGTGCCAGCAGTTTACAAAGGGGAGGGTCTGGCTACACCTTC. This gives the protein CASSLQRGGSGYTF.

The V gene is TRBV21-1, the J gene TRBJ2-3; TRBD1, the table's D call, was not compared with the DNA. TRBV21-1 is tagged as a pseudogene. This CDR3 is built from 16 residues. CDR3 sequence reads: CASSKGRRGYADTQYF. The CDR3 DNA reads TGTGCCAGCAGCAAAGGGCGGCGGGGGTATGCAGATACGCAGTATTTT.

V is TRBV6-5 and J is TRBJ2-7; D ambiguous. The V end was cut by 8 bases, the J end by 0 bases, with 11 bases between. Germline V gene lookup returns CDR1 MNHEY and CDR2 SVGAGI. CDR3 length: 13 amino acids. CDR3 residues: CASGRHGSYEQYF. CDR3 bases: TGTGCCAGCGGTCGGCACGGCTCCTACGAGCAGTACTTC.

The rearrangement joins TRBV4-3 to TRBJ1-2; D possibly corresponds to TRBD1 (5 bases). The CDR3 totals 14 residues. V gave up 0 bases and J gave up 2 bases, with 7 bases separating them. Looked up from germline, CDR1 is LGHNA and CDR2 is YSLEER. CDR3 sequence reads: CASSQDGDNYGYTF. The CDR3 nucleotides are TGCGCCAGCAGCCAAGACGGGGACAACTATGGCTACACCTTC.

The V and J genes are TRBV6-1 and TRBJ2-5, with D perhaps matching TRBD1 (7 bases). CDR1 is MNHNS and CDR2 is SASEGT in the germline V gene. The germline V and J ends were trimmed by 8 bases and 0 bases, with 25 bases remaining between them. The length of the CDR3 is 18 residues. The CDR3 protein is CASHRDSTRSGYQETQYF. The CDR3 nucleotides read TGTGCCAGCCACAGGGACAGCACACGTAGCGGTTACCAAGAGACCCAGTACTTC.

J is TRBJ2-7 and V is TRBV6-5, with D maybe TRBD2 (7 bases). Germline lookup yields CDR1 MNHEY and CDR2 SVGAGI. V was trimmed by 6 bases and J by 6 bases, leaving 12 bases between them. The CDR3 covers 12 residues. The CDR3 sequence: CASSHGGLEQYF. The CDR3, as DNA: TGTGCCAGCAGCCACGGGGGGCTCGAGCAGTACTTC.

The chain is built from TRBV7-9 and TRBJ1-1, with TRBD1 matching 7 bases. Germline V gives CDR1 SEHNR, CDR2 FQNEAQ (reference sequence). V was pared by 5 bases and J by 8 bases, with 5 bases of the junction left unmatched. The length of the CDR3 is 12 residues. Here the CDR3 reads CASSADREEAFF. The DNA of the CDR3 is TGTGCCAGCAGCGCCGACAGGGAAGAAGCTTTCTTT.

This clonotype showed up just once. The rearrangement uses TRBV4-3 and TRBJ1-1; D perhaps matches TRBD1 (6 bases). The CDR3 length is 15 residues. The germline CDR1 and CDR2 sequences are LGHNA and YSLEER. The V and J ends lost 4 bases and 3 bases respectively, with 15 bases between them. Here the CDR3 reads CASSRTPGQYTEAFF. The DNA of the CDR3 is TGCGCCAGCAGCCGGACCCCAGGACAGTACACTGAAGCTTTCTTT.

The rearrangement links TRBV27 to TRBJ1-6; D gene ambiguous. Germline V lookup: CDR1 MNHEY, CDR2 SMNVEV (reference sequence). The CDR3 runs 17 residues. Trimming took off 2 bases at V and 9 bases at J, with 20 bases between the two ends. The DNA for the CDR3 is TGTGCCAGCAGTTTAGTAGGCAGAGGTACGAATAGTTCACCCCTCCACTTT. Amino acids: CASSLVGRGTNSSPLHF.

J is TRBJ2-7 and V is TRBV27, with 8 nucleotides matching TRBD2. Germline lookup yields CDR1 MNHEY and CDR2 SMNVEV (reference sequence). CDR3 size: 16 residues. V lost 6 bases and J lost 3; bases outside the gene matches: 13. The CDR3 protein is CASSPLGAGGNYEQYF. The CDR3 nucleotides read TGTGCCAGCAGCCCACTTGGCGCGGGAGGAAACTACGAGCAGTACTTC.

This clonotype showed up just a few times. The chain links TRBV27 to TRBJ1-6, with 8 nucleotides matching TRBD1. The V gene end was trimmed by 5 bases and the J gene end by 10 bases; junction bases not matched to a gene: 10. Germline V gene lookup returns CDR1 MNHEY and CDR2 SMNVEV (reference sequence). This CDR3 is built from 15 residues. Here the CDR3 DNA reads TGTGCCAGCAGTGCCCTAGGACAGGGAAACTCACCCCTCCACTTT. The encoded protein is CASSALGQGNSPLHF.

The V call is TRBV29-1, the J call TRBJ1-3; D is unresolved. The CDR3 has 14 residues. The ends were cut back, 5 bases at V and 3 bases at J, with 14 bases in the middle. Germline V CDR1 and CDR2: SQVTM, ANQGSEA. CDR3 bases: TGCAGCGTTCTGCCCGGGCAGAGTGGAAACACCATATATTTT. It yields the protein CSVLPGQSGNTIYF.

The rearrangement uses TRBV3-1 and TRBJ1-2; unclear D gene. V shed 4 bases and J shed 6 bases, with 12 bases lying between them. This CDR3 comprises 13 residues. Germline V gives CDR1 LGHDT, CDR2 YNNKEL (reference sequence). In DNA form, the CDR3 reads TGTGCCAGCAGCCGGACCCCCGAGAATGGCTACACCTTC. Translating gives CASSRTPENGYTF.

This clonotype was seen more than once but under ten times. The chain combines TRBV27 with TRBJ2-4; D uncertain. Judging by the DNA end, TRBJ2-7 fits better; the J call may be wrong. The CDR3 totals 14 residues. CDR1 is MNHEY, CDR2 SMNVEV, per germline (reference sequence). As DNA, the CDR3 is TGTGCCAGCGCTCCTGATCCGGGTTCCTACGAGCAGTACTTC. This translates into CASAPDPGSYEQYF.

This clonotype was counted only a few times. The rearrangement joins TRBV5-6 to TRBJ2-2; TRBD2 might be the D (7 bases). The CDR3 has 16 amino acids. Trimming removed 0 bases from V and 0 bases from J, with 9 bases in between. Per germline, CDR1 SGHDT and CDR2 YYEEEE. CDR3 protein: CASSLVGGPNTGELFF. Written as DNA, the CDR3 is TGTGCCAGCAGCTTGGTGGGGGGGCCGAACACCGGGGAGCTGTTTTTT.

This clonotype was detected only a few times. This rearrangement joins TRBV27 to TRBJ2-7, with 7 bases fitting TRBD1. The CDR3 covers 12 residues. The germline gives CDR1 MNHEY, CDR2 SMNVEV (reference sequence). V was clipped by 6 bases and J by 6 bases; unmatched bases: 5. In nucleotides, the CDR3 is TGTGCCAGCAGCCCACAGGGGTTCGAGCAGTACTTC. This sequence encodes CASSPQGFEQYF.

The chain has TRBV9 and TRBJ1-3; D not certain. V lost 0 bases and J lost 0, with 7 bases in between. This CDR3 has 15 amino acids. The germline gives CDR1 SGDLS, CDR2 YYNGEE. CDR3 DNA sequence: TGTGCCAGCAGCGTAGACCCCAGCTCTGGAAACACCATATATTTT. Its protein is CASSVDPSSGNTIYF. Drawing the rest from reference TRBV9 and TRBJ1-3, the complete variable domain is DSGVTQTPKHLITATGQRVTLRCSPRSGDLSVYWYQQSLDQGLQFLIQYYNGEERAKGNILERFSAQQFPDLHSELNLSSLELGDSALYFCASSVDPSSGNTIYFGEGSWLTVV.